One T cell receptor beta chain is described in this entry. These data originate in a study of blood T cell repertoires in COVID-19. Study-wide context: Specimens from acute and convalescent COVID-19 originated in the United States, Italy and Spain. In each case, the material was cDNA or gDNA derived from T cells, B-cell-depleted T cells, or PBMCs.

The germline V gene has CDR1 SGHRS and CDR2 YFSETQ. V was shortened by 5 bases and J by 6 bases, with 12 bases between the two germline ends. The CDR3 runs to 13 residues. Per the original data handling: The assay estimated nucleated cells by amplifying reference gene primers. Assay: immunoSEQ multiplex PCR; the TCRdb copy retains only in-frame clones and omits some. V, J and clone size are those of that table, while D and trimming were read from the DNA. This table has 75,000 to 100,000 clones, 88% appearing once. J is TRBJ1-5 and V is TRBV5-1; D gene ambiguous. This receptor was identified in a man between 65 and 79 years old with acute or convalescent COVID-19. Sequences were obtained from peripheral blood. CDR3 protein: CASSPSRGQPQHF. CDR3 in DNA: TGCGCCAGCAGTCCTAGCCGGGGTCAGCCCCAGCATTTT. Full variable domain (remainder filled in from reference TRBV5-1 and TRBJ1-5): KAGVTQTPRYLIKTRGQQVTLSCSPISGHRSVSWYQQTPGQGLQFLFEYFSETQRNKGNFPGRFSGRQFSNSRSEMNVSTLELGDSALYLCASSPSRGQPQHFGDGTRLSIL.